The rows below give T cell receptor beta chains drawn from one sample of a study of identical twins. MiXCR, applied by TCRdb to the 5' RACE reads, yields one record per CDR3 protein. The sample shows a few hundred thousand distinct CDR3 sequences, around 9.7% of them seen only once. The data were also submitted as part of a second study, on yellow fever vaccine responses in identical twins.

Sequencing was carried out using CD8+ T cells sorted from blood. These receptors all come from a young woman in good health. CDR3s include the opening cysteine and the closing phenylalanine or tryptophan. A D gene is named only where the DNA matches it firmly. Clone size, where shown, is once, few, many, or a class for clones that have expanded.

abundance: many; v_gene: TRBV7-9; d_gene: TRBD1; j_gene: TRBJ2-4; CDR3aa: CASSPEAGTDKNIQYF; CDR3nt: TGTGCCAGCAGCCCCGAGGCCGGGACAGATAAAAACATTCAGTACTTC
abundance: .; v_gene: TRBV14; d_gene: .; j_gene: TRBJ1-1; CDR3aa: CASSLRGGPEAFF; CDR3nt: TGTGCCAGCAGCCTTAGGGGGGGGCCTGAAGCTTTCTTT
abundance: .; v_gene: TRBV4-3; d_gene: .; j_gene: TRBJ2-7; CDR3aa: CASSQTGGAQYEQYF; CDR3nt: TGCGCCAGCAGCCAAACCGGCGGGGCGCAGTACGAGCAGTACTTC
abundance: many; v_gene: TRBV2; d_gene: TRBD1; j_gene: TRBJ1-5; CDR3aa: CASSEEGGTGGADQPQHF; CDR3nt: TGTGCCAGCAGTGAAGAGGGAGGGACAGGGGGCGCTGATCAGCCCCAGCATTTT
abundance: .; v_gene: TRBV20-1; d_gene: .; j_gene: TRBJ1-5; CDR3aa: CSSTGLGGNQPQHF; CDR3nt: TGCAGTAGTACTGGGCTCGGAGGCAATCAGCCCCAGCATTTT
abundance: .; v_gene: TRBV7-9; d_gene: .; j_gene: TRBJ2-7; CDR3aa: CASSYKLDSYEQYF; CDR3nt: TGTGCCAGCAGCTACAAATTGGACAGTTACGAGCAGTACTTC
abundance: .; v_gene: TRBV15; d_gene: .; j_gene: TRBJ1-5; CDR3aa: CATTESRAGSQPQHF; CDR3nt: TGTGCCACCACCGAGAGCCGGGCCGGGAGTCAGCCCCAGCATTTT
abundance: .; v_gene: TRBV12-3/TRBV12-4; d_gene: TRBD2; j_gene: TRBJ2-7; CDR3aa: CASRSSGSRYEQYF; CDR3nt: TGTGCCAGCAGATCGAGCGGGAGCCGCTACGAGCAGTACTTC
abundance: few; v_gene: TRBV7-9; d_gene: TRBD2; j_gene: TRBJ2-3; CDR3aa: CASSFGTSGPSTDTQYF; CDR3nt: TGTGCCAGCAGCTTCGGGACTAGCGGCCCTAGCACAGATACGCAGTATTTT
abundance: few; v_gene: TRBV11-2; d_gene: TRBD1; j_gene: TRBJ1-1; CDR3aa: CASSTYRGRENTEAFF; CDR3nt: TGTGCCAGCAGCACATACAGGGGGCGGGAGAACACTGAAGCTTTCTTT
abundance: many; v_gene: TRBV20-1; d_gene: TRBD1; j_gene: TRBJ1-2; CDR3aa: CSARSPGQGAYGYTF; CDR3nt: TGCAGTGCTAGGTCCCCAGGACAGGGGGCTTATGGCTACACCTTC
abundance: few; v_gene: TRBV12-3/TRBV12-4; d_gene: TRBD2; j_gene: TRBJ2-3; CDR3aa: CASSLYGLAEGKDTQYF; CDR3nt: TGTGCCAGCAGTTTATACGGACTAGCCGAGGGTAAAGATACGCAGTATTTT
abundance: .; v_gene: TRBV4-1; d_gene: .; j_gene: TRBJ2-1; CDR3aa: CASSRPSATHFDEQFF; CDR3nt: TGCGCCAGCAGCCGGCCTAGCGCCACTCACTTCGATGAGCAGTTCTTC
abundance: .; v_gene: TRBV29-1; d_gene: .; j_gene: TRBJ2-7; CDR3aa: CSVGPGPPSTYEQYF; CDR3nt: TGCAGCGTTGGTCCAGGGCCACCCTCCACCTACGAGCAGTACTTC
abundance: .; v_gene: TRBV20-1; d_gene: TRBD1; j_gene: TRBJ2-7; CDR3aa: CSARGRTGSYEQYF; CDR3nt: TGCAGTGCTAGAGGGCGGACAGGGAGCTACGAGCAGTACTTC
abundance: many; v_gene: TRBV4-3; d_gene: TRBD1; j_gene: TRBJ2-3; CDR3aa: CASSQDLGQGLRGNTDTQYF; CDR3nt: TGCGCCAGCAGCCAAGATTTGGGACAGGGTTTGCGGGGAAACACAGATACGCAGTATTTT
abundance: many; v_gene: TRBV5-6; d_gene: TRBD1; j_gene: TRBJ2-7; CDR3aa: CASSDETGSSEQYF; CDR3nt: TGTGCCAGCAGTGATGAGACAGGGTCCTCAGAGCAGTACTTC
abundance: few; v_gene: TRBV6-4; d_gene: TRBD2; j_gene: TRBJ2-1; CDR3aa: CASSERLAANEQFF; CDR3nt: TGTGCCAGCAGTGAGAGACTAGCGGCTAATGAGCAGTTCTTC
abundance: many; v_gene: TRBV9; d_gene: .; j_gene: TRBJ1-1; CDR3aa: CASSVIGRGDAEAFF; CDR3nt: TGTGCCAGCAGCGTAATTGGTCGAGGGGACGCTGAAGCTTTCTTT
abundance: few; v_gene: TRBV4-2; d_gene: .; j_gene: TRBJ2-7; CDR3aa: CASSQGRRYEQYF; CDR3nt: TGTGCCAGCAGCCAAGGGAGGAGGTACGAGCAGTACTTC
abundance: .; v_gene: TRBV4-3; d_gene: .; j_gene: TRBJ2-7; CDR3aa: CASSQDRKGGYEQYF; CDR3nt: TGCGCCAGCAGCCAAGATCGGAAAGGGGGCTACGAGCAGTACTTC
abundance: few; v_gene: TRBV5-1; d_gene: .; j_gene: TRBJ2-7; CDR3aa: CASSLLWFETSEQYF; CDR3nt: TGCGCCAGCAGCTTACTTTGGTTCGAGACCTCCGAGCAGTACTTC
abundance: few; v_gene: TRBV6-2/TRBV6-3; d_gene: .; j_gene: TRBJ2-7; CDR3aa: CASSYVGPYEQYF; CDR3nt: TGTGCCAGCAGTTACGTAGGTCCCTACGAGCAGTACTTC
abundance: few; v_gene: TRBV6-5; d_gene: TRBD1; j_gene: TRBJ2-7; CDR3aa: CASSYGGTGTYEQYF; CDR3nt: TGTGCCAGCAGTTACGGAGGGACAGGGACCTACGAGCAGTACTTC
abundance: .; v_gene: TRBV14; d_gene: .; j_gene: TRBJ2-6; CDR3aa: CASNQRGSGANVLTF; CDR3nt: TGTGCCAGCAACCAGAGGGGCTCTGGGGCCAACGTCCTGACTTTC
abundance: many; v_gene: TRBV10-3; d_gene: TRBD1; j_gene: TRBJ2-3; CDR3aa: CAIRPTGGPDTQYF; CDR3nt: TGTGCCATCAGGCCGACAGGGGGCCCAGATACGCAGTATTTT
abundance: .; v_gene: TRBV29-1; d_gene: .; j_gene: TRBJ2-7; CDR3aa: CSVVAAPGEQYF; CDR3nt: TGCAGCGTTGTGGCAGCTCCTGGCGAGCAGTACTTC
abundance: many; v_gene: TRBV5-6; d_gene: .; j_gene: TRBJ2-3; CDR3aa: CASSLPPTDTDTQYF; CDR3nt: TGTGCCAGCAGCTTGCCGCCGACAGACACAGATACGCAGTATTTT
abundance: few; v_gene: TRBV7-6; d_gene: TRBD2; j_gene: TRBJ2-2; CDR3aa: CASSLVTSGEFGELFF; CDR3nt: TGTGCCAGCAGCTTAGTGACTAGCGGGGAATTCGGGGAGCTGTTTTTT
abundance: .; v_gene: TRBV10-2; d_gene: .; j_gene: TRBJ2-7; CDR3aa: CASSDTRDPPYEQYF; CDR3nt: TGCGCCAGCAGTGATACGCGGGACCCTCCCTACGAGCAGTACTTC
abundance: .; v_gene: TRBV14; d_gene: .; j_gene: TRBJ2-2; CDR3aa: CASSQDWRTGTHTGELFF; CDR3nt: TGTGCCAGCAGCCAAGATTGGCGGACCGGGACTCACACCGGGGAGCTGTTTTTT
abundance: many; v_gene: TRBV9; d_gene: TRBD1; j_gene: TRBJ2-7; CDR3aa: CASTDHRGEQYF; CDR3nt: TGTGCCAGCACCGACCACAGGGGCGAGCAGTACTTC
abundance: many; v_gene: TRBV13; d_gene: TRBD2; j_gene: TRBJ2-7; CDR3aa: CASSLRGGSYEQYF; CDR3nt: TGTGCCAGCAGCTTACGGGGGGGCTCCTACGAGCAGTACTTC
abundance: few; v_gene: TRBV29-1; d_gene: TRBD2; j_gene: TRBJ2-1; CDR3aa: CSVAGGQAYNEQFF; CDR3nt: TGCAGCGTTGCGGGGGGGCAGGCCTACAATGAGCAGTTCTTC
abundance: .; v_gene: TRBV14; d_gene: TRBD1; j_gene: TRBJ2-1; CDR3aa: CASSHLDRGYNEQFF; CDR3nt: TGTGCCAGCAGCCATTTGGACAGGGGCTACAATGAGCAGTTCTTC
abundance: many; v_gene: TRBV20-1; d_gene: .; j_gene: TRBJ2-7; CDR3aa: CSARDLRGSEQYF; CDR3nt: TGCAGTGCTAGAGATCTTAGGGGGAGTGAGCAGTACTTC
abundance: .; v_gene: TRBV6-2/TRBV6-3; d_gene: .; j_gene: TRBJ2-7; CDR3aa: CASSYLIGSSYEQYF; CDR3nt: TGTGCCAGCAGTTACCTCATCGGGAGCTCCTACGAGCAGTACTTC
abundance: .; v_gene: TRBV6-2/TRBV6-3; d_gene: .; j_gene: TRBJ2-1; CDR3aa: CASSYTSVSYNEQFF; CDR3nt: TGTGCCAGCAGTTACACGTCAGTCTCCTACAATGAGCAGTTCTTC
abundance: few; v_gene: TRBV27; d_gene: .; j_gene: TRBJ2-3; CDR3aa: CATSRGAVDTQYF; CDR3nt: TGTGCCACCTCGAGGGGGGCGGTAGATACGCAGTATTTT
abundance: few; v_gene: TRBV24-1; d_gene: .; j_gene: TRBJ1-2; CDR3aa: CATSAPGEDYGYTF; CDR3nt: TGTGCCACCAGTGCCCCAGGGGAGGACTATGGCTACACCTTC
abundance: many; v_gene: TRBV4-3; d_gene: .; j_gene: TRBJ2-3; CDR3aa: CASSQDPQGDGTDTQYF; CDR3nt: TGCGCCAGCAGCCAAGATCCCCAGGGAGACGGCACAGATACGCAGTATTTT
abundance: .; v_gene: TRBV6-5; d_gene: .; j_gene: TRBJ1-1; CDR3aa: CASNYGGAEAFF; CDR3nt: TGTGCCAGCAACTACGGTGGGGCTGAAGCTTTCTTT
abundance: .; v_gene: TRBV4-1; d_gene: .; j_gene: TRBJ1-1; CDR3aa: CASSQDLSVYTEAFF; CDR3nt: TGCGCCAGCAGCCAAGATTTATCGGTTTACACTGAAGCTTTCTTT
abundance: many; v_gene: TRBV12-3/TRBV12-4; d_gene: .; j_gene: TRBJ1-1; CDR3aa: CASRDGANDWNTEAFF; CDR3nt: TGTGCCAGCAGGGATGGGGCGAATGACTGGAACACTGAAGCTTTCTTT
abundance: .; v_gene: TRBV27; d_gene: TRBD1; j_gene: TRBJ1-4; CDR3aa: CASSLGQAVEKLFF; CDR3nt: TGTGCCAGCAGTTTAGGACAGGCGGTTGAAAAACTGTTTTTT
abundance: few; v_gene: TRBV20-1; d_gene: .; j_gene: TRBJ2-7; CDR3aa: CSARDWGTYEQYF; CDR3nt: TGCAGTGCAAGGGACTGGGGGACCTACGAGCAGTACTTC
abundance: many; v_gene: TRBV7-2; d_gene: TRBD1; j_gene: TRBJ2-3; CDR3aa: CASSFLGQEPTDTQYF; CDR3nt: TGTGCCAGCAGCTTCCTTGGACAGGAGCCCACAGATACGCAGTATTTT
abundance: .; v_gene: TRBV27; d_gene: TRBD2; j_gene: TRBJ2-1; CDR3aa: CASSEAGGLTYNEQFF; CDR3nt: TGTGCCAGCAGTGAAGCGGGAGGGCTGACCTACAATGAGCAGTTCTTC
abundance: .; v_gene: TRBV6-4; d_gene: TRBD2; j_gene: TRBJ2-1; CDR3aa: CASSWTSGNNEQFF; CDR3nt: TGTGCCAGCAGTTGGACTAGCGGTAACAATGAGCAGTTCTTC
abundance: many; v_gene: TRBV29-1; d_gene: TRBD2; j_gene: TRBJ2-7; CDR3aa: CSEWEAGGLSEQYF; CDR3nt: TGCAGTGAGTGGGAAGCGGGAGGCCTTTCCGAGCAGTACTTC